The subject of this entry is one T cell receptor (beta chain). Its antigen is still unknown. No much larger clone is present one base from it, and per-base qualities are unavailable. The source of the sample is a study of breast tumors, draining lymph nodes, adjacent tissues (dated by TCRdb to the mid-2010s). With respect to the entire study: The study compared TCR beta repertoires across tumor, adjacent nontumor tissue and axillary lymph nodes from breast cancer patients. In human breast cancer, the study set out to assess how tumor, surrounding tissue and draining lymph node repertoires relate to one another and whether T cells might be exchanged between them. Overall study outcomes, separate from this receptor: The conclusion that tumor T cells originate in lymph nodes was presented as consistent with a hypothesis rather than as directly demonstrated. Tumor T-cell repertoires showed less diversity than lymph node repertoires and more diversity than nontumor tissue repertoires, and tumor T-cell repertoires showed preferential V and J gene usage. Tumor and nontumor tissue repertoires were significantly more similar in luminal-like than in basal-like breast cancer. A scenario in which most tumor T cells derive from the lymph node and then expand within tumor tissue was judged to be consistent with the data.

The CDR3, cysteine through phenylalanine, is 13 amino acids long. Kept here is only the CDR3 DNA, which spans 39 bases and is read in frame from base 1. V gives up 2 bases and J gives up 9 bases, and the segment between their germline ends measures 13 bases. CDR1 and CDR2 (MRHNA, SNTAGT) derive from the germline V gene. The axillary draining lymph nodes of breast cancer patients were the source of the lymph node samples. Sequencing instrument: Illumina HiSeq 2000. Multiplex PCR amplification was used to generate the TCR beta chain libraries. The amplified TCR beta chain products were analyzed by high-throughput sequencing. TCRdb reran the public reads through fastp at Q25 and MiXCR, keeping productive beta chains. Rows are combined by CDR3 protein, so each entry shows the most common genes and DNA. The sample table shows around 150,000 distinct CDR3 sequences, and around 20% are seen once. Together, the top ten hold around 2.6% of the sample.

The chain links TRBV6-4 with TRBJ1-1; no D segment can be confidently identified. Sequencing was done on a sample of axillary lymph node tissue. This receptor was obtained from a female donor with breast cancer. Some clones in this sample may be carry-over from other donors' samples. The CDR3 region: CASSDTPGSKAFF. The DNA reads TGTGCCAGCAGTGACACACCGGGCTCAAAAGCTTTCTTT.